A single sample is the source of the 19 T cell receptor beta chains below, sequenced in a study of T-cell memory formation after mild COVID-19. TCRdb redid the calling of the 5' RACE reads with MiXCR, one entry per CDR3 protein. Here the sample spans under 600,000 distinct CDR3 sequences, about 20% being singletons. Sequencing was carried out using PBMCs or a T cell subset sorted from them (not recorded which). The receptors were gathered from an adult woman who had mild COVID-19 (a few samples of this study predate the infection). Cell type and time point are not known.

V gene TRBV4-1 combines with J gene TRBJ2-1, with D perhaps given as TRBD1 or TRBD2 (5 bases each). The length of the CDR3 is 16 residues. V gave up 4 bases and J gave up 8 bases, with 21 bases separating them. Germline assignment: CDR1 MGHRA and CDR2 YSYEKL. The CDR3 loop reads CASSLEGSARSHEQFF. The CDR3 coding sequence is TGCGCCAGCAGCCTAGAGGGGTCGGCCCGTAGCCATGAGCAGTTCTTC.

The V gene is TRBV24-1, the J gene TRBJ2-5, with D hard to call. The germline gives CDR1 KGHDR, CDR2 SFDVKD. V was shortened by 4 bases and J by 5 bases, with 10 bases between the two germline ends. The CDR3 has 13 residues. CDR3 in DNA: TGTGCCACCAGTGACCAACCCGGGGAGACCCAGTACTTC. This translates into CATSDQPGETQYF.

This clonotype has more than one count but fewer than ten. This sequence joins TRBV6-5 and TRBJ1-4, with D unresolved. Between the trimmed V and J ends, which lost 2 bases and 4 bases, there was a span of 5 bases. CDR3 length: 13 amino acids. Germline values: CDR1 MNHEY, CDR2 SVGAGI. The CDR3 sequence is CASSYRDNEKLFF. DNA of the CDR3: TGTGCCAGCAGTTACAGGGATAATGAAAAACTGTTTTTT.

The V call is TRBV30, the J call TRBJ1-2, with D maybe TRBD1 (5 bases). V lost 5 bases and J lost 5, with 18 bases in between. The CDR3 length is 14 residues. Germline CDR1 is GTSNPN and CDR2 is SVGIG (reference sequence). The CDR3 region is CAWPPGAGVYGYTF. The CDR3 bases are TGTGCCTGGCCCCCCGGGGCGGGGGTTTATGGCTACACCTTC.

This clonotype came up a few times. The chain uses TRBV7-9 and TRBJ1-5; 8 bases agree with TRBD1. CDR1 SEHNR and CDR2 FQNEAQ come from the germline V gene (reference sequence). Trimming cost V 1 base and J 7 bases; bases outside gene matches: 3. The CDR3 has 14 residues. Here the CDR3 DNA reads TGTGCCAGCAGCTTAGGGCAGGGGGCCCAGCCCCAGCATTTT. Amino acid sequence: CASSLGQGAQPQHF.

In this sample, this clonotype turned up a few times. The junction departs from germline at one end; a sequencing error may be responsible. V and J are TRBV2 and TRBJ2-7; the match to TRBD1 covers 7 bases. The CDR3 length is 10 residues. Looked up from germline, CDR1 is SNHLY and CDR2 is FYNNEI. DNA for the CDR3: TGTGCCAGCAGTGAGGGGACAGTAGACTTC. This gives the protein CASSEGTVDF.

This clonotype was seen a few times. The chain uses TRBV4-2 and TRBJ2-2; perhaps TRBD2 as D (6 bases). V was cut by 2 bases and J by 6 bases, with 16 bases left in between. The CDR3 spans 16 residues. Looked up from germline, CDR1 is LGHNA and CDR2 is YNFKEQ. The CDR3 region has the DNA TGTGCCAGCAGCCAACATCCGGGACTTGACGCCGGGGAGCTGTTTTTT. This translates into CASSQHPGLDAGELFF.

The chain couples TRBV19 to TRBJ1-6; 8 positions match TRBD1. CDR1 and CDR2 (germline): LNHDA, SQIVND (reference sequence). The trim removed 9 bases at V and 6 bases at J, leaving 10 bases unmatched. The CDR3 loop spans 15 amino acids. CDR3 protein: CASRGQGGGNSPLHF. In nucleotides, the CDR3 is TGTGCCAGCCGAGGACAGGGTGGCGGTAATTCACCCCTCCACTTT.

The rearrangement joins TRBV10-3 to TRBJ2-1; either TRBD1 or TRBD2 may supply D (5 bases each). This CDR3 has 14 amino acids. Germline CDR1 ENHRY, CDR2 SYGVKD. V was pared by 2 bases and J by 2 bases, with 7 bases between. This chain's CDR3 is CAISEGGTYNEQFF. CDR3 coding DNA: TGTGCCATCAGTGAGGGGGGAACCTACAATGAGCAGTTCTTC.

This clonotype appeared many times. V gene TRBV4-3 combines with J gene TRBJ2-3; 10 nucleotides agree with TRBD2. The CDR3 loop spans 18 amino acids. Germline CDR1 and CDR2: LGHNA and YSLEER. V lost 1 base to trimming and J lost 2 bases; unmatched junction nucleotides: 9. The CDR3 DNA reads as TGCGCCAGCAGCCAAGTGGGGCCCCTAGCGGGGGTCACAGATACGCAGTATTTT. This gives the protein CASSQVGPLAGVTDTQYF.

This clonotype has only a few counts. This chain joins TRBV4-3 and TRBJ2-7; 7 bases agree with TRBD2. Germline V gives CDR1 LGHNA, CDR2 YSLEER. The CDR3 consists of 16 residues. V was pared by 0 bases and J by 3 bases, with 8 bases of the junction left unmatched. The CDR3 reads CASSQEMGTTIYEQYF. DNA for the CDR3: TGCGCCAGCAGCCAAGAAATGGGGACTACCATCTACGAGCAGTACTTC.

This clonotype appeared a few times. DNA of the CDR3: TGTGCCAGCAGCCAATACCGGGGGGGCCGGGGCACCGGGGAGCTGTTTTTT. It encodes CASSQYRGGRGTGELFF. This rearrangement joins TRBV3-1 to TRBJ2-2; 8 positions agree with TRBD2. Losses at the gene ends were 2 bases for V and 4 bases for J; bases not matched to a gene: 9. The CDR3 is 17 residues long. Per germline, CDR1 LGHDT and CDR2 YNNKEL (reference sequence).

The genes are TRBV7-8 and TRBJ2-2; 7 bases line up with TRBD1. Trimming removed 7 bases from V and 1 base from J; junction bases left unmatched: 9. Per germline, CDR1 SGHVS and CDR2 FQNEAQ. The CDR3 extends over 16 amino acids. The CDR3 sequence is CASTFSGGMNTGELFF. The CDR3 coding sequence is TGTGCCAGCACCTTTTCAGGGGGAATGAACACCGGGGAGCTGTTTTTT.

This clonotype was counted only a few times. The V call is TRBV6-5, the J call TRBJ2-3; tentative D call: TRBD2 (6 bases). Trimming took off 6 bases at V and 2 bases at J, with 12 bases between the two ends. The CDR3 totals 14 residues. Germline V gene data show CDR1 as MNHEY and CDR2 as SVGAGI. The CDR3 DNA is TGTGCCAGCAGGAGACTAGACATCACAGATACGCAGTATTTT. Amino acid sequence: CASRRLDITDTQYF.

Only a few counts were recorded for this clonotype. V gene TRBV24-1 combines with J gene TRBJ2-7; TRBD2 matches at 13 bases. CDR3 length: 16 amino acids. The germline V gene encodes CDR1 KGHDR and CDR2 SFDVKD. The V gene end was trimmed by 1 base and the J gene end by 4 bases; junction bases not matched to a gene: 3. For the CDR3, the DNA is TGTGCCACCAGTGATTTTGGGACTAGCGGGATGTACGAGCAGTACTTC. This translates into CATSDFGTSGMYEQYF.

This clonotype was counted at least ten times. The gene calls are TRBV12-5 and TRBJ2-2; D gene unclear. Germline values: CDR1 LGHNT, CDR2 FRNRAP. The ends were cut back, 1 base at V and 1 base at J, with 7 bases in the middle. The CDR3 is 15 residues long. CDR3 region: CASGLGPMNTGELFF. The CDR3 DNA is TGTGCTAGTGGTTTGGGACCCATGAACACCGGGGAGCTGTTTTTT.

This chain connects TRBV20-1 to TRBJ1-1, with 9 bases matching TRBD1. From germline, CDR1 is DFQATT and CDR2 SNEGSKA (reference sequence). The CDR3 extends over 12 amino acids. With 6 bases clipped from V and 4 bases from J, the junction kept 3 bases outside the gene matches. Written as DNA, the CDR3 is TGCAGTGCCGCGACAGGGGGCACTGAAGCTTTCTTT. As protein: CSAATGGTEAFF.

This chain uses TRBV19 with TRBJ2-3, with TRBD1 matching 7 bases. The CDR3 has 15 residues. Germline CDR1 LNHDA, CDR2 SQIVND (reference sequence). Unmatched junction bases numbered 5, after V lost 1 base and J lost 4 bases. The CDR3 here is CASSIGQGIPDTQYF. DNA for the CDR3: TGTGCCAGTAGTATAGGACAGGGAATCCCAGATACGCAGTATTTT.

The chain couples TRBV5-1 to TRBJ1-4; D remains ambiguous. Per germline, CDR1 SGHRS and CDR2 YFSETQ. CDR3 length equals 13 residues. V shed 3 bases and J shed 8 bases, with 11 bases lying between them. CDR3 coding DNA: TGCGCCAGCAGCTCGGAGCCTGAAGAAAAACTGTTTTTT. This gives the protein CASSSEPEEKLFF.